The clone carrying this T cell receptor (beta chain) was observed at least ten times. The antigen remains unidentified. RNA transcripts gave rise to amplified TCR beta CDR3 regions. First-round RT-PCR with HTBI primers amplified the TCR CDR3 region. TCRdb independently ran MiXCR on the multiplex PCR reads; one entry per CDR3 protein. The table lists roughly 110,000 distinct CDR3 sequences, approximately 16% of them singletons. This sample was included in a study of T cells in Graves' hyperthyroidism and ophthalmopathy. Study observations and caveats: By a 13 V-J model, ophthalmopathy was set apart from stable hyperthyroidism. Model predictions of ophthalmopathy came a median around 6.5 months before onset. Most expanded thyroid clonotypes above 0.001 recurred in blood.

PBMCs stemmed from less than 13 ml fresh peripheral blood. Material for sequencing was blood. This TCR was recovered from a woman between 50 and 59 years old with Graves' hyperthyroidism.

In DNA, the CDR3 is TGTGCCAGCAGCTTACAGGGTGTGGGCTATGGCTACACCTTC. Translated: CASSLQGVGYGYTF. V and J are TRBV11-2 and TRBJ1-2, with a tentative D call TRBD1 (5 bases). V lost 2 bases to trimming and J lost 4 bases, with 11 bases between them. Germline V gene sequence: CDR1 SGHAT, CDR2 FQNNGV. The CDR3 has 14 residues.